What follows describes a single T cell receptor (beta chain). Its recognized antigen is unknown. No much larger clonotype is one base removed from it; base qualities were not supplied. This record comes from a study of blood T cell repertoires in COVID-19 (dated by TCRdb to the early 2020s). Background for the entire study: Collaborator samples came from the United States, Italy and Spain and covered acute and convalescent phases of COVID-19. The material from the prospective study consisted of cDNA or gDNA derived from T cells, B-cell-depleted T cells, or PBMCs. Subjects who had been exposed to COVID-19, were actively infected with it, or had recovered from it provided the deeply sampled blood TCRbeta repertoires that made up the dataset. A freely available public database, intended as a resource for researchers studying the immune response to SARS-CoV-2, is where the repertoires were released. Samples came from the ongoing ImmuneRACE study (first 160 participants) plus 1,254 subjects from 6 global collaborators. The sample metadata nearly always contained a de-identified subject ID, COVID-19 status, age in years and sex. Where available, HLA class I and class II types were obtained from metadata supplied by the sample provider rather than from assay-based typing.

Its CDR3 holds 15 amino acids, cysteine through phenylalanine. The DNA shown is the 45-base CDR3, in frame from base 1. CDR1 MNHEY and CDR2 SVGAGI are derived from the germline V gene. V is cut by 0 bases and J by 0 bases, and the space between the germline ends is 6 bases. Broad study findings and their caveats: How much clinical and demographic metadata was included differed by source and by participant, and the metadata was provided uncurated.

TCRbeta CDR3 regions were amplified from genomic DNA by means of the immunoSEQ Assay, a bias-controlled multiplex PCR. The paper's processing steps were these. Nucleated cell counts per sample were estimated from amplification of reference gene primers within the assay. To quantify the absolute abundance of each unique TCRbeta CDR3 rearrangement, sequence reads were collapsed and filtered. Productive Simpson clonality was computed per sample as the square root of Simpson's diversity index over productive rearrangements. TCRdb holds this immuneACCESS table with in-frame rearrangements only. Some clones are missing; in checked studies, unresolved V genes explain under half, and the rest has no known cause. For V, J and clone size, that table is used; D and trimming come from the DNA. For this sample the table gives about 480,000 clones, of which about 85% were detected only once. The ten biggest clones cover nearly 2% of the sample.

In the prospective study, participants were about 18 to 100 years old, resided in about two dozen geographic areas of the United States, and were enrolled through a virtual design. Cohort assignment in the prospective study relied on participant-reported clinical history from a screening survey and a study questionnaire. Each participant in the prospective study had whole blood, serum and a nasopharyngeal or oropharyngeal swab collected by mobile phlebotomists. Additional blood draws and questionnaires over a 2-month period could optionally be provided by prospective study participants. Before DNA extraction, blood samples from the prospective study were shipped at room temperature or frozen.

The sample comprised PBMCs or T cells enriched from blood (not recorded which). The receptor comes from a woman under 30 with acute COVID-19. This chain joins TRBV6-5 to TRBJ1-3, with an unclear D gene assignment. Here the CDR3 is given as CASSYSQLSGNTIYF. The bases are TGTGCCAGCAGTTACTCGCAACTCTCTGGAAACACCATATATTTT.